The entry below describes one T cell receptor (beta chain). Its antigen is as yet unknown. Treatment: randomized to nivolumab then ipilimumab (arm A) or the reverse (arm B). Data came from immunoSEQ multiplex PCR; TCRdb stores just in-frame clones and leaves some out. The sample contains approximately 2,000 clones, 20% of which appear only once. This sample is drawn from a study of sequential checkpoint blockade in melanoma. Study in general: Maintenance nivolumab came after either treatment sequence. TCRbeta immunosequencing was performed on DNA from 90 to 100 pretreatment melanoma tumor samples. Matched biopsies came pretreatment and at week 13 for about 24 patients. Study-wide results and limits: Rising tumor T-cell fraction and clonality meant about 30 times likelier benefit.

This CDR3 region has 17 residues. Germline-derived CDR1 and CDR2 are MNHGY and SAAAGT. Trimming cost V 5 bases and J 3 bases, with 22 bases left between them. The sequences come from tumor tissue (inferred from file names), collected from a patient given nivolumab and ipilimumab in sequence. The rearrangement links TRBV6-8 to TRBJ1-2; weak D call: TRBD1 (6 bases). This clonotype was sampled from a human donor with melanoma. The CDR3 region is CASSDRGQTTADYGYTF. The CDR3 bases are TGTGCCAGCAGTGATAGAGGACAGACAACGGCGGACTATGGCTACACCTTC.